The rows below give T cell receptor beta chains drawn from one sample of a study of T cell responses to AZD1222 COVID-19 vaccine. This table comes from immunoSEQ multiplex PCR, and its TCRdb copy is limited to in-frame clones, with some not included. The sample records roughly 140,000 clones, roughly 90% being singletons. The specimen comprised peripheral blood, sampled 28 days after the second AZD1222 dose. These receptors all stem from an adult who received the AZD1222 COVID-19 vaccine. CDR3s include the opening cysteine and the closing phenylalanine or tryptophan. A D gene is named only where the DNA matches it firmly. Only part of the rows carry a size: once, few, many, or a class if the clone is expanded.

TRBJ2-2 | . | few | TRBV19 | CASSIGTVNRAGELFF | TGTGCCAGTAGTATAGGGACAGTGAATAGGGCCGGGGAGCTGTTTTTT
TRBJ1-6 | . | . | TRBV6-5 | CASLAGTPASPLHF | TGTGCCAGCTTAGCCGGGACACCCGCTTCACCCCTCCACTTT
TRBJ2-7 | . | . | TRBV27 | CASSSGVSYEQYF | TGTGCCAGCAGTTCCGGGGTTTCCTACGAGCAGTACTTC
TRBJ2-2 | TRBD1 | . | TRBV4-1 | CASSQVNRGWNTGELFF | TGCGCCAGCAGCCAAGTCAACAGGGGATGGAACACCGGGGAGCTGTTTTTT
TRBJ1-2 | . | . | TRBV5-8 | CASSFQSRAIYGYTF | TGTGCCAGCAGCTTCCAAAGTAGGGCTATCTATGGCTACACCTTC
TRBJ1-3 | . | . | TRBV7-9 | CASSLAKARPGGNTIYF | TGTGCCAGCAGCTTAGCTAAGGCCCGGCCGGGCGGAAACACCATATATTTT
TRBJ1-6 | . | . | TRBV7-9 | CASSPQGSPLHF | TGTGCCAGCAGCCCACAGGGTTCACCCCTCCACTTT
TRBJ1-1 | . | . | TRBV27 | CASSLVRGEAFF | TGTGCCAGCAGTTTAGTTCGGGGTGAAGCTTTCTTT
TRBJ1-4 | . | . | TRBV27 | CASRRGATNEKLFF | TGTGCCAGCAGAAGGGGAGCAACTAATGAAAAACTGTTTTTT
TRBJ1-1 | . | . | TRBV6-5 | CASSYRGQNTEAFF | TGTGCCAGCAGTTACCGGGGACAGAACACTGAAGCTTTCTTT
TRBJ2-7 | TRBD2 | . | TRBV5-1 | CASSTRRGGGSDYEQYF | TGCGCCAGCAGCACCCGGCGTGGCGGCGGGAGCGATTACGAGCAGTACTTC
TRBJ2-3 | TRBD2 | . | TRBV3-1/TRBV3-2 | CASSQVQTSGSTDTQYF | TGTGCCAGCAGCCAAGTCCAGACTAGCGGGAGCACAGATACGCAGTATTTT
TRBJ2-2 | . | . | TRBV2 | CASVAGTVNTGELFF | TGTGCCAGTGTGGCCGGGACTGTGAACACCGGGGAGCTGTTTTTT
TRBJ1-4 | . | . | TRBV7-9 | CASSLLSVMNEKLFF | TGTGCCAGCAGCCTCCTGTCTGTGATGAATGAAAAACTGTTTTTT
TRBJ2-3 | TRBD2 | . | TRBV5-1 | CASSSGLAGYTDTQYF | TGCGCCAGCAGCTCTGGACTAGCGGGGTACACAGATACGCAGTATTTT
TRBJ2-1 | TRBD2 | . | TRBV9 | CASSTGASGRNEQFF | TGTGCCAGCAGCACGGGAGCTAGCGGGAGGAATGAGCAGTTCTTC
TRBJ2-7 | TRBD2 | . | TRBV20-1 | CSASGASGSREQYF | TGCAGTGCTAGTGGGGCTAGCGGGAGTCGCGAGCAGTACTTC
TRBJ2-2 | . | . | TRBV6-2/TRBV6-3 | CASSYGGGYTGELFF | TGTGCCAGCAGTTACGGAGGGGGGTACACCGGGGAGCTGTTTTTT
TRBJ1-1 | . | . | TRBV29-1 | CSVLLQRGHGAFF | TGCAGCGTTTTACTTCAACGGGGACACGGGGCTTTCTTT
TRBJ1-1 | . | . | TRBV7-2 | CASSFWGTEAFF | TGTGCCAGCAGCTTTTGGGGCACTGAAGCTTTCTTT
TRBJ1-2 | TRBD1 | . | TRBV6-5 | CASSLILQGNYGYTF | TGTGCCAGCAGCCTTATCTTACAGGGGAACTATGGCTACACCTTC
TRBJ2-7 | . | . | TRBV6-5 | CASSNTYEQYF | TGTGCCAGCAGTAATACATACGAGCAGTACTTC
TRBJ1-2 | . | . | TRBV5-4 | CASSPAGNSRYGYTF | TGTGCCAGCAGCCCCGCAGGGAATTCGCGCTATGGCTACACCTTC
TRBJ2-6 | . | . | TRBV30 | CAWSRGGSGANVLTF | TGTGCCTGGAGCCGAGGGGGCTCTGGGGCCAACGTCCTGACTTTC
TRBJ1-2 | . | . | TRBV20-1 | CSAQTGFGYTF | TGCAGTGCCCAGACGGGGTTTGGCTACACCTTC
TRBJ2-7 | TRBD1 | once | TRBV11-2 | CASSFHRGSGYEQYF | TGTGCCAGCAGCTTCCACAGGGGGAGCGGCTACGAGCAGTACTTC
TRBJ2-7 | . | . | TRBV7-9 | CASSPVEGPYEQYF | TGTGCCAGCAGCCCAGTGGAGGGCCCCTACGAGCAGTACTTC
TRBJ1-2 | . | . | TRBV4-1 | CASSQGPSPANYGYTF | TGCGCCAGCAGCCAAGGGCCGTCGCCAGCCAACTATGGCTACACCTTC
TRBJ2-7 | TRBD2 | . | TRBV11-2 | CASSFGGREQYF | TGTGCCAGCAGCTTCGGGGGGAGGGAGCAGTACTTC